The present entry profiles one T cell receptor (beta chain) with its context. This entry is derived from a study of blood T cell repertoires in COVID-19. Across the study: Both acute and convalescent COVID-19 samples were obtained from the United States, Italy and Spain.

This study enrolled people aged roughly 18 to 90 from around 26 US geographic areas. Cohort allocation depended upon clinical history that participants reported. Germline V gives CDR1 SQVTM, CDR2 ANQGSEA. The CDR3 runs to 14 residues. J lost 5 bases, V lost 6 bases, and 8 bases had no gene match. As handled by the study authors: Nucleated cell counts were estimated from reference gene primer amplification. TCRdb's table, derived via immunoSEQ multiplex PCR, lists solely in-frame clones and lacks some. Clone size and the V and J calls come from that table; the DNA yielded D and trimming. The table has 170,000 or so clones, roughly 90% seen once; the top ten hold roughly 7.3%.

The source material was PBMCs or T cells enriched from blood (not recorded which). The origin of this receptor is a woman in her forties or fifties who had recovered from COVID-19. The chain joins TRBV29-1 to TRBJ1-4, with 8 nucleotides matching TRBD1. The CDR3 region is CSVLLGQENEKLFF. CDR3 DNA: TGCAGCGTCCTACTGGGACAGGAAAATGAAAAACTGTTTTTT.